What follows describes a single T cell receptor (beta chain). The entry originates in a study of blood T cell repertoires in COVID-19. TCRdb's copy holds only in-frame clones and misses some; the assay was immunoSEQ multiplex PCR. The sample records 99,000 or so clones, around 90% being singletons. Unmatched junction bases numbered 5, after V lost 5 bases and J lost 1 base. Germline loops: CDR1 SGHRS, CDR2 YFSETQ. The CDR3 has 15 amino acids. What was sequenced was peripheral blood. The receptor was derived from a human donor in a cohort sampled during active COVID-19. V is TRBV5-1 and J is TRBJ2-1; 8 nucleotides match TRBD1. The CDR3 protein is CASRPGGGSYNEQFF. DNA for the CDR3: TGCGCCAGCAGGCCAGGGGGCGGATCCTACAATGAGCAGTTCTTC.